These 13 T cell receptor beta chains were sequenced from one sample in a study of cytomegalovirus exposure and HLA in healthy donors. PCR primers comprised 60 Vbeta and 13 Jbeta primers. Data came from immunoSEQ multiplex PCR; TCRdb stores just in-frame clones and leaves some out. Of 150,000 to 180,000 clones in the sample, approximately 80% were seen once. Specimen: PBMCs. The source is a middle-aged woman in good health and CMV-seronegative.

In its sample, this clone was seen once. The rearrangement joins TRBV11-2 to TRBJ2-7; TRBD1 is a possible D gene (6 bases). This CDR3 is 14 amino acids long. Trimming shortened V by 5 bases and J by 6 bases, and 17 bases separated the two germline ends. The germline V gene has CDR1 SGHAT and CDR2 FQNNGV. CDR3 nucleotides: TGTGCCAGCAGCCCCCGACAGGAAGGGGGCGAGCAGTACTTC. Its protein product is CASSPRQEGGEQYF.

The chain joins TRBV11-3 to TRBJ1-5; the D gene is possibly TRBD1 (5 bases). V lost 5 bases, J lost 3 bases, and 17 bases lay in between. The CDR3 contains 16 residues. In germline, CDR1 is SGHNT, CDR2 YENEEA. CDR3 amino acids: CASSHRFDRLNQPQHF. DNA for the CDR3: TGTGCCAGCAGCCATCGCTTCGACAGACTCAATCAGCCCCAGCATTTT.

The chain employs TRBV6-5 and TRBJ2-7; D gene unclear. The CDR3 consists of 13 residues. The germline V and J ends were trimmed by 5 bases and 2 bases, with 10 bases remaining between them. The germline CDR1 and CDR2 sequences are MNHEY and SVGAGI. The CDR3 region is CASSRHRPYEQYF. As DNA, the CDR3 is TGTGCCAGCAGTCGACACCGCCCCTACGAGCAGTACTTC.

The CDR3 DNA reads as TGTGCCAGCAGCAGGCCATTCGGGGGACCGTTAAATGAAAAACTGTTTTTT. Protein: CASSRPFGGPLNEKLFF. V is TRBV27 and J is TRBJ1-4, with a tentative D call TRBD1 (5 bases). Trimming stripped 6 bases from V and 5 bases from J, with 22 bases between. This CDR3 has 17 residues. Germline V gene data show CDR1 as MNHEY and CDR2 as SMNVEV (reference sequence).

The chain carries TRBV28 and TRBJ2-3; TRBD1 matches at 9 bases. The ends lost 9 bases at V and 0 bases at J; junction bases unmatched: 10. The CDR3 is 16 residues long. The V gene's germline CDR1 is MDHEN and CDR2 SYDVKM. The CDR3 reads CASPPGQGGSTDTQYF. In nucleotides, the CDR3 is TGTGCCAGTCCGCCGGGACAGGGTGGTAGCACAGATACGCAGTATTTT. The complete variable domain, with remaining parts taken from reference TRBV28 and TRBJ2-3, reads DVKVTQSSRYLVKRTGEKVFLECVQDMDHENMFWYRQDPGLGLRLIYFSYDVKMKEKGDIPEGYSVSREKKERFSLILESASTNQTSMYLCASPPGQGGSTDTQYFGPGTRLTVL.

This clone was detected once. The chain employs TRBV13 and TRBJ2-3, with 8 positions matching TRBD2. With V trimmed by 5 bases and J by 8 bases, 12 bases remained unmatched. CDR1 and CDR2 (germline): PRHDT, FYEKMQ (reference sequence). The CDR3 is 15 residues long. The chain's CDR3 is CASSPTGGARRTQYF. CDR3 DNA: TGTGCCAGCAGCCCGACCGGGGGGGCAAGGCGTACGCAGTATTTT.

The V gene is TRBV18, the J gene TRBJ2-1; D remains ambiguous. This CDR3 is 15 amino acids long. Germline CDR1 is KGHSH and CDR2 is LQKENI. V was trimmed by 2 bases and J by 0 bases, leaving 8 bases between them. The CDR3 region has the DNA TGTGCCAGCTCACCAATAGTAAGCTCCTACAATGAGCAGTTCTTC. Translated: CASSPIVSSYNEQFF.

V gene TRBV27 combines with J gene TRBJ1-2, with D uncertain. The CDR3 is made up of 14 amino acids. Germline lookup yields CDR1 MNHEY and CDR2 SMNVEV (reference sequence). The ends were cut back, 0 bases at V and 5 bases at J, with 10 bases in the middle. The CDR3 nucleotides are TGTGCCAGCAGTTTATCCACGGGAAATTATGGCTACACCTTC. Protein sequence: CASSLSTGNYGYTF.

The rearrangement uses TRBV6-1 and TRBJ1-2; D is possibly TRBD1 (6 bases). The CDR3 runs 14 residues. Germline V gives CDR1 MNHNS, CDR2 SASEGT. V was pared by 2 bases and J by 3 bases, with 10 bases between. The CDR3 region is CASSEHREDYGYTF. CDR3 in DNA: TGTGCCAGCAGTGAACACAGGGAAGACTATGGCTACACCTTC.

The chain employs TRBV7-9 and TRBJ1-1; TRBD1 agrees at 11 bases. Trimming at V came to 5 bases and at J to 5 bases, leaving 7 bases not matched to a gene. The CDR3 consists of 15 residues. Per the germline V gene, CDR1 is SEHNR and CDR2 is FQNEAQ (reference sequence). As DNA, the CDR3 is TGTGCCAGCAGCCGTCCCGGGACAGGGGGGACTGAAGCTTTCTTT. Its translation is CASSRPGTGGTEAFF.

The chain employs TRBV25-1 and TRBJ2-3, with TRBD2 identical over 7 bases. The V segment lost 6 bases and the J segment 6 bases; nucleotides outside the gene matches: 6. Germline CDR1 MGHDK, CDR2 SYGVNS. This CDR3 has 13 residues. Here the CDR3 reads CASSKVGGDTQYF. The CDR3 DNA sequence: TGTGCCAGCAGCAAAGTCGGGGGGGATACGCAGTATTTT.

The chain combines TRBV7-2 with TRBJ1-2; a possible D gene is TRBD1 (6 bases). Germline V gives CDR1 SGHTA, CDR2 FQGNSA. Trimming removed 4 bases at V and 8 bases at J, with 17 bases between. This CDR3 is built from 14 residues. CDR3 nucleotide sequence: TGTGCCAGCAGCTCCCCACAGGGCTCGAGAGGCTACACCTTC. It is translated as CASSSPQGSRGYTF.

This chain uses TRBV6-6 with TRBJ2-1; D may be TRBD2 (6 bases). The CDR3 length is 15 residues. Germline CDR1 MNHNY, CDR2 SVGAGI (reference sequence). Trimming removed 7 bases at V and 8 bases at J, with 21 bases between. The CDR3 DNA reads TGTGCCAGCACCCACCCCGGGGGTGATACGGATGAGCAGTTCTTC. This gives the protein CASTHPGGDTDEQFF.